This entry concerns a single TCR beta chain. Its specificity is unknown. The table came from immunoSEQ multiplex PCR; TCRdb's copy has only in-frame clones and leaves some out. The data show 190,000 or so clones, roughly 90% seen once. Investigators merged groups given second doses at roughly 4 or roughly 12 weeks. These data originate in a study of T cell responses to AZD1222 COVID-19 vaccine. Study-level results: The study identified only six AZD1222 recipients as seropositive at baseline. Donors were chiefly white British, with a greater number of females, and clonal diversity was perhaps underestimated. The study reported that nearly half of spike-specific TCRs target unmutated variant regions.

The CDR3 totals 17 residues. Trimming cost V 2 bases and J 5 bases, with 20 bases left between them. Per germline, CDR1 MNHEY and CDR2 SVGEGT. The clonotype comes from an adult who received the AZD1222 COVID-19 vaccine. The chain joins TRBV6-2 or TRBV6-3 to TRBJ2-3, with a possible D match to TRBD1 (6 bases). Sample: peripheral blood, taken 28 days after the second AZD1222 dose. The CDR3 nucleotides read TGTGCCAGCAGTTACGGCACCGGGGCAGGGGCAGTAGATACGCAGTATTTT. Translated: CASSYGTGAGAVDTQYF.